Following are 15 T cell receptor beta chains from one sample sequenced in a study of blood T cells in healthy people across ages. With a J-beta primer mix and a sample-barcoded 5' primer, a second PCR ran 7 to 11 cycles. Using its own MiXCR run on the 5' RACE reads, TCRdb lists one record per CDR3 protein. The sample lists about 1.5 million distinct CDR3 sequences, approximately 43% occurring once. Material for sequencing was blood. The source is a woman younger than 30 in good health.

The chain uses TRBV29-1 and TRBJ1-1; D is unclear. In germline, CDR1 is SQVTM, CDR2 ANQGSEA. The CDR3 sequence is 14 residues long. Trimming left V 1 base short and J 4 bases short, with 13 bases between. The CDR3 region is CSVEGIGLSTEAFF. CDR3 sequence (DNA): TGCAGCGTTGAAGGCATAGGGTTGAGCACTGAAGCTTTCTTT.

This clonotype was seen many times. This rearrangement joins TRBV4-1 to TRBJ1-2, with D hard to call. V was trimmed by 2 bases and J by 3 bases, leaving 10 bases between them. The CDR3 is made up of 14 amino acids. CDR1 is MGHRA, CDR2 YSYEKL, per germline. The CDR3 DNA reads TGCGCCAGCAGCCAACATGACAACTACTATGGCTACACCTTC. Translation gives CASSQHDNYYGYTF.

The chain combines TRBV2 with TRBJ1-1; D ambiguous. The CDR3 has 13 residues. CDR1 and CDR2 (germline): SNHLY, FYNNEI. V was cut by 4 bases and J by 3 bases, with 9 bases left in between. The CDR3 is CASSVERDTEAFF. DNA for the CDR3: TGTGCCAGCAGTGTAGAAAGGGACACTGAAGCTTTCTTT. The complete variable domain, with remaining parts taken from reference TRBV2 and TRBJ1-1, reads EPEVTQTPSHQVTQMGQEVILRCVPISNHLYFYWYRQILGQKVEFLVSFYNNEISEKSEIFDDQFSVERPDGSNFTLKIRSTKLEDSAMYFCASSVERDTEAFFGQGTRLTVV.

For the CDR3, the DNA is TGCAGCGTGGGGACAGGGGGCGCCGTTAACTATGGCTACACCTTC. As protein: CSVGTGGAVNYGYTF. The chain is built from TRBV29-1 and TRBJ1-2; 12 bases line up with TRBD1. Germline CDR1 is SQVTM and CDR2 is ANQGSEA. This CDR3 has 15 amino acids. The V and J ends lost 6 bases and 1 base, in that order; junction bases with no gene match: 6.

This clonotype was found a few times. The chain uses TRBV11-2 and TRBJ2-5; 7 nucleotides match TRBD1. The CDR3 spans 17 residues. J was trimmed by 2 bases and V by 1 base; bases with no gene match: 10. Germline-derived CDR1 and CDR2 are SGHAT and FQNNGV. The CDR3: CASSLVEDGRGQETQYF. Here the CDR3 DNA reads TGTGCCAGCAGCTTAGTTGAAGACGGCAGGGGGCAAGAGACCCAGTACTTC.

This clonotype was found a few times. V and J are TRBV4-1 and TRBJ1-2; the D gene is possibly TRBD1 (6 bases). V lost 3 bases and J lost 5, with 13 bases in between. This CDR3 spans 14 amino acids. Germline V gene sequence: CDR1 MGHRA, CDR2 YSYEKL. The CDR3 DNA sequence: TGCGCCAGCAGCCAGCCTCGGGACAAGTATGGCTACACCTTC. Its translation is CASSQPRDKYGYTF.

This chain connects TRBV9 to TRBJ2-3, with 7 bases fitting TRBD2. The CDR3 is made up of 16 amino acids. The V segment lost 0 bases and the J segment 2 bases; nucleotides outside the gene matches: 6. Per germline, CDR1 SGDLS and CDR2 YYNGEE. The CDR3 DNA follows: TGTGCCAGCAGCGTAGCCCCCGGGACTAACACAGATACGCAGTATTTT. Its translation: CASSVAPGTNTDTQYF.

This clonotype was observed many times. The chain employs TRBV29-1 and TRBJ2-7; no clear D. With 4 bases removed from V and 0 bases from J, the gap between germline ends came to 13 bases. The CDR3 is 14 residues long. Germline CDR1 is SQVTM and CDR2 is ANQGSEA. CDR3 amino acids: CSVVWQAPSYEQYF. The DNA of the CDR3 is TGCAGCGTTGTCTGGCAGGCTCCCTCCTACGAGCAGTACTTC.

The chain links TRBV4-1 to TRBJ2-7, with 15 bases matching TRBD2. This CDR3 comprises 24 residues. V dropped 1 base and J dropped 5; count of bases not matched to a gene: 27. Per the germline V gene, CDR1 is MGHRA and CDR2 is YSYEKL. The CDR3 DNA follows: TGCGCCAGCAGCCAAGTTGGTGGGACACCGTTAGGACTAGCGGGAGGGAACTCGGTGGACGAGCAGTACTTC. It encodes CASSQVGGTPLGLAGGNSVDEQYF.

This clonotype came up a few times. The genes are TRBV3-1 and TRBJ2-7; 8 bases fit TRBD2. CDR3 length: 16 amino acids. Germline-derived CDR1 and CDR2 are LGHDT and YNNKEL (reference sequence). The ends lost 4 bases at V and 0 bases at J; junction bases unmatched: 8. The CDR3 region has the DNA TGTGCCAGCAGCCTTTCCCCCGGGACTAGCTCCTACGAGCAGTACTTC. This sequence encodes CASSLSPGTSSYEQYF.

The V gene is TRBV6-2 or TRBV6-3, the J gene TRBJ2-7; either TRBD1 or TRBD2 may fit D (5 bases each). CDR3 length equals 15 residues. V was cut by 8 bases and J by 0 bases, with 17 bases left in between. From germline, CDR1 is MNHEY and CDR2 SVGEGT. CDR3 bases: TGTGCCAGCGCTGATGAGGGGTTAAGCTCCTACGAGCAGTACTTC. Translated: CASADEGLSSYEQYF.

The V call is TRBV4-3, the J call TRBJ1-2; D gene uncertain. V lost 0 bases and J lost 1, with 6 bases in between. The germline CDR1 and CDR2 sequences are LGHNA and YSLEER. There are 14 residues in the CDR3. CDR3 in DNA: TGCGCCAGCAGCCAAGAACCTTATAACTATGGCTACACCTTC. It is translated as CASSQEPYNYGYTF.

This sequence joins TRBV6-5 and TRBJ2-1, with D possibly being TRBD1 or TRBD2 (5 bases each). The DNA end lines up better with TRBJ2-7; the J call may be wrong. Germline assignment: CDR1 MNHEY and CDR2 SVGAGI. This CDR3 comprises 13 residues. The CDR3 DNA reads as TGTGCCAGCTCCGGGACCACCTACAATGAGCAGTACTTC. Translated, it gives CASSGTTYNEQYF.

The chain has TRBV6-1 and TRBJ2-2; D gene unclear. Trimming took off 4 bases at V and 3 bases at J, with 9 bases between the two ends. The CDR3 sequence is 14 residues long. CDR1 and CDR2 from the germline V gene are MNHNS and SASEGT. The CDR3 nucleotides read TGTGCCAGCAGTGGAGTCAGATACACCGGGGAGCTGTTTTTT. Its translation: CASSGVRYTGELFF.

The chain joins TRBV7-2 to TRBJ1-2, with D maybe TRBD1 (5 bases). The V end was cut by 5 bases, the J end by 8 bases, with 24 bases between. The CDR3 is made up of 16 amino acids. Germline V lookup: CDR1 SGHTA, CDR2 FQGNSA. Written as DNA, the CDR3 is TGTGCCAGCAGCCTGCTAAGGGGCGGGTGGACGGGCGGCTACACCTTC. Residues: CASSLLRGGWTGGYTF.